A single sample is the source of the 18 T cell receptor beta chains below, sequenced in a study of blood T cell repertoires in COVID-19. TCRdb keeps only in-frame clones here, not all; method: immunoSEQ multiplex PCR. The repertoire includes approximately 70,000 clones, roughly 88% of them detected once, and about 6% sits in the top ten. The sample consisted of peripheral blood. The receptors here all came from a woman in her seventies with acute or convalescent COVID-19.

The chain couples TRBV7-9 to TRBJ1-2; TRBD1 matches 8 bases. J was trimmed by 4 bases and V by 5 bases; bases with no gene match: 3. Germline V lookup: CDR1 SEHNR, CDR2 FQNEAQ (reference sequence). This CDR3 has 13 residues. In nucleotides, the CDR3 is TGTGCCAGCAGCCCCGGACAGGGCTATGGCTACACCTTC. Translated: CASSPGQGYGYTF.

The J gene is TRBJ2-1, the V gene TRBV2; TRBD1 matches 8 bases. CDR1 SNHLY and CDR2 FYNNEI come from the germline V gene. With 6 bases clipped from V and 5 bases from J, the junction kept 9 bases outside the gene matches. The CDR3 spans 15 residues. The CDR3 protein is CASRAGTGGHNEQFF. CDR3 bases: TGTGCCAGCAGGGCCGGGACAGGTGGCCACAATGAGCAGTTCTTC. The whole variable domain, remainder taken from reference TRBV2 and TRBJ2-1, is EPEVTQTPSHQVTQMGQEVILRCVPISNHLYFYWYRQILGQKVEFLVSFYNNEISEKSEIFDDQFSVERPDGSNFTLKIRSTKLEDSAMYFCASRAGTGGHNEQFFGPGTRLTVL.

This clone was seen just once. V and J are TRBV10-3 and TRBJ2-7; 7 bases are shared with TRBD2. Per the germline V gene, CDR1 is ENHRY and CDR2 is SYGVKD. The ends lost 7 bases at V and 4 bases at J; junction bases unmatched: 7. The CDR3 is 13 amino acids. The DNA of the CDR3 is TGTGCCATCACAGGCGGGAGTGAATACGAGCAGTACTTC. It is translated as CAITGGSEYEQYF.

This clone was recorded once. The chain recombines TRBV18 with TRBJ1-1; a possible D gene is TRBD1 (6 bases). This CDR3 contains 14 residues. Trimming removed 2 bases at V and 4 bases at J, with 11 bases between. The germline V gene encodes CDR1 KGHSH and CDR2 LQKENI. The CDR3 nucleotides are TGTGCCAGCTCACCAAACAGGGTAGGCACTGAAGCTTTCTTT. Residues: CASSPNRVGTEAFF. Combining the CDR3 with reference TRBV18 and TRBJ1-1 gives the whole variable domain NAGVMQNPRHLVRRRGQEARLRCSPMKGHSHVYWYRQLPEEGLKFMVYLQKENIIDESGMPKERFSAEFPKEGPSILRIQQVVRGDSAAYFCASSPNRVGTEAFFGQGTRLTVV.

The genes are TRBV3-1 (or the pseudogene TRBV3-2) and TRBJ2-7; 10 bases match TRBD1. V gave up 4 bases and J gave up 3 bases; unmatched junction bases: 3. The CDR3 is made up of 14 amino acids. From germline, CDR1 is LGHDT and CDR2 YNNKEL (reference sequence). CDR3: CASSPGTGVYEQYF. The CDR3, as DNA: TGTGCCAGCAGCCCCGGGACAGGGGTCTACGAGCAGTACTTC.

The rearrangement links TRBV6-6 to TRBJ1-3, with D perhaps matching TRBD1 (5 bases). The CDR3 is made up of 14 amino acids. Deletions cut 5 bases from V and 2 bases from J, with 10 bases between. The V gene's germline CDR1 is MNHNY and CDR2 SVGAGI (reference sequence). The DNA of the CDR3 is TGTGCCAGCAGTCGGGACTCGGCTGGAAACACCATATATTTT. It encodes CASSRDSAGNTIYF.

The rearrangement uses TRBV10-3 and TRBJ1-1; 9 bases are shared with TRBD1. The ends lost 7 bases at V and 3 bases at J; junction bases unmatched: 9. CDR3 size: 15 residues. Looked up from germline, CDR1 is ENHRY and CDR2 is SYGVKD. The chain's CDR3 is CAIISLDRGYTEAFF. The CDR3 bases are TGTGCCATCATAAGTCTAGACAGGGGGTACACTGAAGCTTTCTTT.

The chain couples TRBV5-1 to TRBJ2-1; 7 bases align to TRBD2. V dropped 2 bases and J dropped 0; count of bases not matched to a gene: 2. CDR1 is SGHRS, CDR2 YFSETQ, per germline. The CDR3 runs to 15 residues. CDR3 loop: CASSFGGSSYNEQFF. The CDR3, as DNA: TGCGCCAGCAGCTTTGGCGGGAGCTCCTACAATGAGCAGTTCTTC. The complete variable domain, with remaining parts taken from reference TRBV5-1 and TRBJ2-1, reads KAGVTQTPRYLIKTRGQQVTLSCSPISGHRSVSWYQQTPGQGLQFLFEYFSETQRNKGNFPGRFSGRQFSNSRSEMNVSTLELGDSALYLCASSFGGSSYNEQFFGPGTRLTVL.

The V and J genes are TRBV7-2 and TRBJ2-7; TRBD2 aligns across 11 bases. V lost 5 bases and J lost 2; bases outside the gene matches: 8. CDR3 size: 16 residues. Germline-derived CDR1 and CDR2 are SGHTA and FQGNSA. CDR3 in amino acids: CASSPRLAGPPYEQYF. DNA for the CDR3: TGTGCCAGCAGCCCCCGACTAGCGGGGCCTCCCTACGAGCAGTACTTC.

V gene TRBV10-1 combines with J gene TRBJ1-5, with 10 nucleotides matching TRBD1. Unmatched junction bases numbered 10, after V lost 5 bases and J lost 0 bases. The germline V gene encodes CDR1 WNHNN and CDR2 SYGVQD (reference sequence). This CDR3 is 18 amino acids long. CDR3 sequence (DNA): TGCGCCAGCAGTACCACCGGGACAGGGGATTTTAGCAATCAGCCCCAGCATTTT. It encodes CASSTTGTGDFSNQPQHF.

The sample holds one count of this clone. The rearrangement links TRBV28 to TRBJ1-2, with TRBD1 matching 10 bases. Germline values: CDR1 MDHEN, CDR2 SYDVKM. After removal of 3 bases from V and 3 bases from J, the junction contained 10 bases not matched to a gene. The CDR3 is 17 residues long. The CDR3 protein is CASSLGGGQGNDYGYTF. The CDR3 DNA reads TGTGCCAGCAGTTTGGGTGGGGGACAGGGGAACGACTATGGCTACACCTTC.

This chain uses TRBV28 with TRBJ2-7; TRBD2 agrees at 7 bases. CDR1 MDHEN and CDR2 SYDVKM come from the germline V gene. The CDR3 runs to 15 residues. Losses at the gene ends were 5 bases for V and 1 base for J; bases not matched to a gene: 8. The CDR3 DNA is TGTGCCAGCAGTCCCGGGGGGACGGATTCCTACGAGCAGTACTTC. The encoded protein is CASSPGGTDSYEQYF.

The V call is TRBV6-1, the J call TRBJ1-1; TRBD1 matches at 7 bases. The CDR3 loop spans 16 amino acids. Per germline, CDR1 MNHNS and CDR2 SASEGT. V was clipped by 3 bases and J by 2 bases; unmatched bases: 9. The CDR3 is CASSDGMTGFNTEAFF. The CDR3 DNA sequence: TGTGCCAGCAGTGATGGCATGACAGGGTTTAACACTGAAGCTTTCTTT.

V usage is TRBV7-2 and J usage is TRBJ2-3; unclear D gene. V gave up 1 base and J gave up 1 base, with 12 bases separating them. This CDR3 contains 16 residues. Germline values: CDR1 SGHTA, CDR2 FQGNSA. DNA for the CDR3: TGTGCCAGCAGCTTAGACGTTGGCCCACGCACAGATACGCAGTATTTT. Amino acid sequence: CASSLDVGPRTDTQYF. Full variable domain (remainder filled in from reference TRBV7-2 and TRBJ2-3): GAGVSQSPSNKVTEKGKDVELRCDPISGHTALYWYRQSLGQGLEFLIYFQGNSAPDKSGLPSDRFSAERTGGSVSTLTIQRTQQEDSAVYLCASSLDVGPRTDTQYFGPGTRLTVL.

In this sample, this clone turned up once. The chain's CDR3 is CASSSLATMWDEQFF. Here the CDR3 DNA reads TGTGCCAGCAGCTCCCTAGCGACCATGTGGGATGAGCAGTTCTTC. The V call is TRBV7-3, the J call TRBJ2-1, with D possibly TRBD2 on 6 matching bases. With 4 bases removed from V and 8 bases from J, the gap between germline ends came to 18 bases. Germline values: CDR1 SGHTA, CDR2 FQGTGA. The CDR3 consists of 15 residues. The full variable domain, with the rest looked up from reference TRBV7-3 and TRBJ2-1, is GAGVSQTPSNKVTEKGKYVELRCDPISGHTALYWYRQSLGQGPEFLIYFQGTGAADDSGLPNDRFFAVRPEGSVSTLKIQRTERGDSAVYLCASSSLATMWDEQFFGPGTRLTVL.

There are a few counts of this clone. The chain couples TRBV28 to TRBJ1-6; 9 positions match TRBD1. After removal of 3 bases from V and 7 bases from J, the junction contained 7 bases not matched to a gene. The CDR3 consists of 16 residues. Germline assignment: CDR1 MDHEN and CDR2 SYDVKM. The CDR3 DNA follows: TGTGCCAGCAGTTTGCGCGACAGGGGGAGAAATTCACCCCTCCACTTT. Protein sequence: CASSLRDRGRNSPLHF.

V usage is TRBV6-5 and J usage is TRBJ1-1; the match to TRBD1 covers 9 bases. CDR3 length: 14 residues. The ends lost 4 bases at V and 6 bases at J; junction bases unmatched: 6. Germline CDR1 reads MNHEY; CDR2 reads SVGAGI. The CDR3, as DNA: TGTGCCAGCAGTTCTATAGACAGGGGGGCTGAAGCTTTCTTT. Its protein is CASSSIDRGAEAFF.

V usage is TRBV27 and J usage is TRBJ1-5; possibly TRBD1 for D (5 bases). Between the trimmed V and J ends, which lost 6 bases and 0 bases, there was a span of 12 bases. Germline V gene lookup returns CDR1 MNHEY and CDR2 SMNVEV (reference sequence). The CDR3 spans 15 residues. The CDR3 is CASRRQTYSNQPQHF. Written as DNA, the CDR3 is TGTGCCAGCAGGAGACAGACCTATAGCAATCAGCCCCAGCATTTT.